The 13 T cell receptor beta chains presented below share a single source sample, sequenced in a study of blood T cell repertoires in COVID-19. The repertoire was sequenced with immunoSEQ multiplex PCR; TCRdb's copy has only in-frame clones and lacks some. The sample shows roughly 190,000 clones, roughly four fifths of them seen only once. Source material: peripheral blood. The receptors originated from a human donor with acute or convalescent COVID-19. The donor label of this sample is uncertain.

V and J are TRBV11-2 and TRBJ2-1, with TRBD2 matching over 11 bases. The CDR3 extends over 17 amino acids. With 5 bases clipped from V and 3 bases from J, the junction kept 9 bases outside the gene matches. From germline, CDR1 is SGHAT and CDR2 FQNNGV. CDR3 coding DNA: TGTGCCAGCAGCCCTCTTATAGCGGGGGGGGTCTACAATGAGCAGTTCTTC. Translating it yields CASSPLIAGGVYNEQFF.

Of note for this clone: The same CDR3 also results from other DNA sequences found in this sample. This chain joins TRBV5-1 and TRBJ1-5; TRBD1 might be the D (6 bases). The V gene lost 0 bases and the J gene lost 0 bases, with 10 bases spanning the gap. From germline, CDR1 is SGHRS and CDR2 YFSETQ. This CDR3 contains 16 residues. The CDR3 is CASSLGGRNSNQPQHF. The CDR3 DNA reads TGCGCCAGCAGCTTGGGGGGGCGGAATAGCAATCAGCCCCAGCATTTT. Based on the CDR3 plus reference TRBV5-1 and TRBJ1-5, the full variable domain is KAGVTQTPRYLIKTRGQQVTLSCSPISGHRSVSWYQQTPGQGLQFLFEYFSETQRNKGNFPGRFSGRQFSNSRSEMNVSTLELGDSALYLCASSLGGRNSNQPQHFGDGTRLSIL.

This clone appeared a single time. This CDR3 reads CASTIHRGRNTEAFF. CDR3 DNA: TGTGCCAGCACCATCCACAGGGGCAGGAACACTGAAGCTTTCTTT. J is TRBJ1-1 and V is TRBV6-5; 7 positions agree with TRBD1. Germline V gene data show CDR1 as MNHEY and CDR2 as SVGAGI. The V and J ends lost 7 bases and 1 base, in that order; junction bases with no gene match: 9. The CDR3 contains 15 residues.

The chain recombines TRBV27 with TRBJ2-7, with D unclear. The ends were cut back, 5 bases at V and 1 base at J, with 15 bases in the middle. The CDR3 runs 15 residues. Germline loops: CDR1 MNHEY, CDR2 SMNVEV (reference sequence). The CDR3 loop reads CASSLLGSPSYEQYF. The CDR3 bases are TGTGCCAGCAGTCTACTCGGGTCTCCATCCTACGAGCAGTACTTC.

The CDR3 sequence is CASSKYTAGQGPGCYQPQHF. CDR3 in DNA: TGTGCCAGCAGCAAGTACACCGCGGGACAGGGGCCGGGGTGTTATCAGCCCCAGCATTTT. The rearrangement uses TRBV21-1 and TRBJ1-5; TRBD1 is the table's D call and was not checked against the DNA. TRBV21-1 corresponds to a pseudogene. This CDR3 spans 20 amino acids.

J is TRBJ1-1 and V is TRBV14; D perhaps matches TRBD1 (6 bases). Trimming shortened V by 1 base and J by 2 bases, and 11 bases separated the two germline ends. The CDR3 sequence is 15 residues long. CDR1 is SGHDN, CDR2 FVKESK, per germline. The CDR3 region is CASSQGQAFNTEAFF. For the CDR3, the DNA is TGTGCCAGCAGCCAAGGACAGGCCTTTAACACTGAAGCTTTCTTT.

The J gene is TRBJ2-3, the V gene TRBV6-2 or TRBV6-3, with 7 bases identical to TRBD1. Trimming removed 3 bases from V and 0 bases from J; junction bases left unmatched: 3. The V gene's germline CDR1 is MNHEY and CDR2 SVGEGT. The CDR3 covers 15 residues. CDR3 in amino acids: CASSYGQESTDTQYF. For the CDR3, the DNA is TGTGCCAGCAGTTATGGACAGGAGAGCACAGATACGCAGTATTTT.

The chain couples TRBV19 to TRBJ2-3; 7 nucleotides agree with TRBD2. J gave up 1 base and V 6 bases, and 4 bases lay outside the gene matches. CDR1 LNHDA and CDR2 SQIVND come from the germline V gene (reference sequence). The CDR3 consists of 14 residues. DNA for the CDR3: TGTGCCAGTAGCATCACTAGCGGCACAGATACGCAGTATTTT. Protein: CASSITSGTDTQYF.

Only one count was recorded for this clone. In the same sample, other DNA sequences code for this CDR3. The chain uses TRBV9 and TRBJ1-2, with a weak D call TRBD1 (5 bases). Trimming took 2 bases from V and 4 from J, leaving 9 bases between them. The CDR3 sequence is 13 residues long. Germline CDR1 reads SGDLS; CDR2 reads YYNGEE. DNA for the CDR3: TGTGCCAGCAGCGTGCAGGGATCCTATGGCTACACCTTC. Encoded protein: CASSVQGSYGYTF.

The rearrangement uses TRBV15 and TRBJ1-2; 9 bases fit TRBD1. V lost 3 bases to trimming and J lost 4 bases; unmatched junction nucleotides: 6. The germline V gene encodes CDR1 LNHNV and CDR2 YYDKDF (reference sequence). This CDR3 is 15 amino acids long. The CDR3: CATSRGTGLAYGYTF. The CDR3, as DNA: TGTGCCACCAGCAGGGGGACAGGGTTAGCCTATGGCTACACCTTC.

The chain is built from TRBV15 and TRBJ1-2; 7 positions agree with TRBD1. The CDR3 length is 16 residues. Trimming took 0 bases from V and 1 from J; bases not matched to a gene: 5. Looked up from germline, CDR1 is LNHNV and CDR2 is YYDKDF (reference sequence). The CDR3 nucleotides read TGTGCCACCAGCAGAGATCCGGGACAGATTAACTATGGCTACACCTTC. Translated: CATSRDPGQINYGYTF.

This chain joins TRBV10-2 and TRBJ1-1; 7 positions agree with TRBD1. The CDR3 covers 14 residues. V gave up 4 bases and J gave up 5 bases; unmatched junction bases: 7. Germline-derived CDR1 and CDR2 are WSHSY and SAAADI. The CDR3 DNA reads TGCGCCAGCAGTGCCAGGGGGGCCAAGACTGAAGCTTTCTTT. It is translated as CASSARGAKTEAFF.

The chain uses TRBV10-2 and TRBJ2-1; D is unclear. The germline V gene has CDR1 WSHSY and CDR2 SAAADI. This CDR3 has 15 amino acids. The V end lost 0 bases, the J end lost 9 bases, and 15 bases lay between the germline ends. The CDR3 reads CASSESYNRPSEQFF. For the CDR3, the DNA is TGCGCCAGCAGTGAGTCATATAACCGGCCTAGTGAGCAGTTCTTC.